These 23 T cell receptor beta chains were sequenced from one sample in a study of metastatic and nonmetastatic thyroid tumors. TCRdb reassembled clones from the PCR reads with MiXCR. The table shows around 31,000 clones, with 25% to 35% occurring only once. Nobody among the patients had been given any treatment before thyroid surgery. The sequencing input was blood. The source is a female donor with papillary thyroid cancer or a benign thyroid nodule (not recorded which). Some clones in this sample may be carry-over from other donors' samples.

This clone was seen more than once but under ten times. V usage is TRBV9 and J usage is TRBJ1-2, with 8 bases identical to TRBD1. The germline CDR1 and CDR2 sequences are SGDLS and YYNGEE. V dropped 3 bases and J dropped 3; count of bases not matched to a gene: 10. The CDR3 loop spans 16 amino acids. The CDR3: CASSAAPGGAYYGYTF. The CDR3 DNA is TGTGCCAGCAGCGCTGCCCCAGGGGGCGCGTACTATGGCTACACCTTC.

On this clone: A clone one base away is much larger, so this may be a read error. The chain is built from TRBV5-6 and TRBJ2-7, with D maybe TRBD2 (5 bases). The germline gives CDR1 SGHDT, CDR2 YYEEEE. The CDR3 is 12 residues long. In DNA, the CDR3 is TGTGCCAGCAGCACTGGAGACTACGAGCGGTACTTC. Encoded protein: CASSTGDYERYF. Filled out from reference TRBV5-6 and TRBJ2-7, the complete variable domain reads DAGVTQSPTHLIKTRGQQVTLRCSPKSGHDTVSWYQQALGQGPQFIFQYYEEEERQRGNFPDRFSGHQFPNYSSELNVNALLLGDSALYLCASSTGDYERYFGPGTRLTVT.

The chain couples TRBV19 to TRBJ2-2; no clear D. Germline CDR1 LNHDA, CDR2 SQIVND (reference sequence). The V end lost 7 bases, the J end lost 7 bases, and 16 bases lay between the germline ends. This CDR3 is 14 amino acids long. The CDR3 protein is CASTVEPASGELFF. The CDR3 nucleotides read TGTGCCAGTACGGTAGAGCCCGCTAGCGGGGAGCTGTTTTTT.

V and J are TRBV7-9 and TRBJ1-1, with a weak D call TRBD1 (6 bases). Deletions cut 1 base from V and 6 bases from J, with 9 bases between. Looked up from germline, CDR1 is SEHNR and CDR2 is FQNEAQ (reference sequence). The length of the CDR3 is 13 residues. CDR3 amino acids: CASSLVGHPEAFF. CDR3 nucleotides: TGTGCCAGCAGCTTAGTGGGACACCCTGAAGCTTTCTTT.

This clone was seen only a few times. The chain joins TRBV7-9 to TRBJ1-1; D not certain. The CDR3 loop spans 15 amino acids. V lost 0 bases and J 6 bases, leaving 14 bases between the germline ends. Germline V lookup: CDR1 SEHNR, CDR2 FQNEAQ (reference sequence). Here the CDR3 DNA reads TGTGCCAGCAGCTTAGCGCGGGAGAGTCGGGCTGAAGCTTTCTTT. Residues: CASSLARESRAEAFF. The complete variable domain, with remaining parts taken from reference TRBV7-9 and TRBJ1-1, reads DTGVSQNPRHKITKRGQNVTFRCDPISEHNRLYWYRQTLGQGPEFLTYFQNEAQLEKSRLLSDRFSAERPKGSFSTLEIQRTEQGDSAMYLCASSLARESRAEAFFGQGTRLTVV.

The CDR3 sequence is CATSDIGASSYNEQFF. DNA for the CDR3: TGTGCCACCAGTGATATCGGGGCTAGCTCCTACAATGAGCAGTTCTTC. This chain uses TRBV24-1 with TRBJ2-1; D may match TRBD1 or TRBD2 (5 bases each). The CDR3 length is 16 residues. V was shortened by 3 bases and J by 0 bases, with 11 bases between the two germline ends. Per germline, CDR1 KGHDR and CDR2 SFDVKD.

This chain joins TRBV11-2 and TRBJ2-7; D gene uncertain. Germline CDR1 and CDR2: SGHAT and FQNNGV. The CDR3 covers 14 residues. V dropped 5 bases and J dropped 0 bases, with 11 bases sitting between them. CDR3 loop: CASSHRRISYEQYF. The CDR3 DNA follows: TGTGCCAGCAGCCATCGACGGATCTCCTACGAGCAGTACTTC.

CDR3 residues: CASSDTAGAYEQYF. CDR3 nucleotide sequence: TGTGCCAGCAGTGACACAGCGGGAGCTTACGAGCAGTACTTC. The chain uses TRBV6-4 and TRBJ2-7; 8 positions agree with TRBD2. The CDR3 runs 14 residues. The V and J ends lost 2 bases and 4 bases, in that order; junction bases with no gene match: 4. Germline CDR1 is MRHNA and CDR2 is SNTAGT.

The rearrangement joins TRBV12-3 or TRBV12-4 to TRBJ2-7, with 9 positions matching TRBD1. The V gene end was trimmed by 7 bases and the J gene end by 0 bases; junction bases not matched to a gene: 13. This CDR3 region has 17 residues. DNA for the CDR3: TGTGCCAGCATACGCTATAACAGGGGGCCGACCTCCTACGAGCAGTACTTC. Protein sequence: CASIRYNRGPTSYEQYF.

The chain employs TRBV6-5 and TRBJ2-1, with TRBD1 identical over 12 bases. This CDR3 comprises 15 residues. Germline lookup yields CDR1 MNHEY and CDR2 SVGAGI. V shed 4 bases and J 8 bases; nucleotides not matched to a gene: 6. Here the CDR3 DNA reads TGTGCCAGCAGTTTCGGGGACAGGGGGCTCGATGAGCAGTTCTTC. Translation: CASSFGDRGLDEQFF.

The chain carries TRBV20-1 and TRBJ2-3; 8 nucleotides align to TRBD2. V gave up 3 bases and J gave up 3 bases; unmatched junction bases: 5. This CDR3 contains 14 residues. Germline CDR1 DFQATT, CDR2 SNEGSKA (reference sequence). The CDR3, as DNA: TGCAGTGCTAGTCGGGGGGGGCCAACAGATACGCAGTATTTT. Protein: CSASRGGPTDTQYF.

The chain has TRBV11-3 and TRBJ1-3; tentative D call: TRBD1 (5 bases). The V gene lost 8 bases and the J gene lost 6 bases, with 14 bases spanning the gap. The CDR3 totals 13 residues. Per the germline V gene, CDR1 is SGHNT and CDR2 is YENEEA. The chain's CDR3 is CASARQGVNTIYF. CDR3 coding DNA: TGTGCCAGCGCTCGCCAGGGAGTAAACACCATATATTTT.

This clone was counted ten times or more. The chain recombines TRBV11-2 with TRBJ2-3, with 13 nucleotides matching TRBD2. The junction had 6 bases not matched to a gene; V was cut back by 6 bases and J by 3 bases. CDR1 and CDR2 from the germline V gene are SGHAT and FQNNGV. This CDR3 is 16 amino acids long. Written as DNA, the CDR3 is TGTGCCAGCAGAGGACTAGCGGGAGTGGGAACAGATACGCAGTATTTT. This gives the protein CASRGLAGVGTDTQYF.

The chain carries TRBV10-1 and TRBJ2-1; a possible D gene is TRBD2 (5 bases). The V end was cut by 4 bases, the J end by 7 bases, with 8 bases between. Germline V CDR1 and CDR2: WNHNN, SYGVQD (reference sequence). CDR3 length: 12 residues. CDR3 amino acids: CASSGAGNEQFF. CDR3 in DNA: TGCGCCAGCAGTGGGGCGGGTAATGAGCAGTTCTTC.

This chain links TRBV28 with TRBJ2-2, with a tentative D call TRBD2 (6 bases). The CDR3 has 14 amino acids. In germline, CDR1 is MDHEN, CDR2 SYDVKM. Deletions cut 5 bases from V and 5 bases from J, with 12 bases between. The CDR3 nucleotides read TGTGCCAGCAGTATACTAGGGAGGACCGGGGAGCTGTTTTTT. It translates to CASSILGRTGELFF.

A word on this clone: Relative to the germline gene, one junction end is altered; a read error may explain this. The CDR3 bases are TGCGCTAGCAGCATTCCGGGACTAGCGGTCACCGGGGAGCTGTTTTTT. This sequence encodes CASSIPGLAVTGELFF. The chain joins TRBV5-1 to TRBJ2-2, with 11 bases that match TRBD2. Germline V lookup: CDR1 SGHRS, CDR2 YFSETQ. This CDR3 is 16 amino acids long. The full variable domain, with the rest looked up from reference TRBV5-1 and TRBJ2-2, is KAGVTQTPRYLIKTRGQQVTLSCSPISGHRSVSWYQQTPGQGLQFLFEYFSETQRNKGNFPGRFSGRQFSNSRSEMNVSTLELGDSALYLCASSIPGLAVTGELFFGEGSRLTVL.

This chain connects TRBV6-2 or TRBV6-3 to TRBJ2-2; a weak D match, TRBD2 (6 bases). CDR1 MNHEY and CDR2 SVGEGT come from the germline V gene. The CDR3 consists of 15 residues. V lost 6 bases and J 5 bases, leaving 16 bases between the germline ends. CDR3 bases: TGTGCCAGCAGCCGCACTCTTAGCGGTACCGGGGAGCTGTTTTTT. Translation gives CASSRTLSGTGELFF.

CDR3 nucleotides: TGCAGTGCCAAAAGGACAGGGACATCACCCCTCCACTTT. It is translated as CSAKRTGTSPLHF. The V and J genes are TRBV20-1 and TRBJ1-6; 8 bases map to TRBD1. The CDR3 consists of 13 residues. The germline gives CDR1 DFQATT, CDR2 SNEGSKA (reference sequence). The junction had 8 bases not matched to a gene; V was cut back by 6 bases and J by 10 bases.

The chain uses TRBV24-1 and TRBJ2-2; D gene uncertain. Germline values: CDR1 KGHDR, CDR2 SFDVKD. This CDR3 is built from 14 residues. V lost 4 bases and J lost 0, with 5 bases in between. CDR3 in DNA: TGTGCCACCAGTGAACACACGAACACCGGGGAGCTGTTTTTT. Translation gives CATSEHTNTGELFF.

This clone was picked up a small number of times. CDR3 bases: TGTGCCACCAGTGACCCGAGGATCTATGGCTACACCTTC. This gives the protein CATSDPRIYGYTF. This chain uses TRBV24-1 with TRBJ1-2; D ambiguous. The V and J ends lost 4 bases and 4 bases respectively, with 9 bases between them. Germline CDR1 reads KGHDR; CDR2 reads SFDVKD. The CDR3 spans 13 residues.

This chain links TRBV7-8 with TRBJ1-6, with D hard to call. Germline V CDR1 and CDR2: SGHVS, FQNEAQ. There are 15 residues in the CDR3. V was pared by 1 base and J by 4 bases, with 8 bases between. The CDR3 coding sequence is TGTGCCAGCAGCTTAGTTCAGGAGTATAATTCACCCCTCCACTTT. Translated: CASSLVQEYNSPLHF. Full variable domain (missing parts from reference TRBV7-8 and TRBJ1-6): GAGVSQSPRYKVAKRGQDVALRCDPISGHVSLFWYQQALGQGPEFLTYFQNEAQLDKSGLPSDRFFAERPEGSVSTLKIQRTQQEDSAVYLCASSLVQEYNSPLHFGNGTRLTVT.

This clone was seen only a few times. The chain couples TRBV19 to TRBJ2-1; D gene uncertain. The V gene's germline CDR1 is LNHDA and CDR2 SQIVND (reference sequence). Trimming pared 0 bases from V and 5 bases from J, leaving 8 bases between. This CDR3 is built from 14 residues. In DNA form, the CDR3 reads TGTGCCAGTAGTATAGATCCTAGTAACAATGAGCAGTTCTTC. Amino acids: CASSIDPSNNEQFF. The full variable domain, its missing parts supplied by reference TRBV19 and TRBJ2-1, is DGGITQSPKYLFRKEGQNVTLSCEQNLNHDAMYWYRQDPGQGLRLIYYSQIVNDFQKGDIAEGYSVSREKKESFPLTVTSAQKNPTAFYLCASSIDPSNNEQFFGPGTRLTVL.

As regards this clone: Other DNA variants within this sample encode the same CDR3. V and J are TRBV3-1 and TRBJ2-6; D ambiguous. The V gene's germline CDR1 is LGHDT and CDR2 YNNKEL (reference sequence). Trimming took 1 base from V and 0 from J, leaving 10 bases between them. The length of the CDR3 is 17 residues. CDR3 bases: TGTGCCAGCAGCCAAGGGACGGTAATCTCTGGGGCCAACGTCCTGACTTTC. It translates to CASSQGTVISGANVLTF.